Presented here are 27 T cell receptor beta chains from one specimen sequenced in a study of T cell clones after liver transplantation. Method: immunoSEQ multiplex PCR; TCRdb's copy keeps in-frame clones and lacks some. This sample carries roughly 120,000 clones, about nine tenths of them seen once, and the ten largest clones take 0.65% to 0.85%. This sample comprised CD4+ T cells from blood, obtained 12 months after liver transplant. The receptors were sampled from a human patient who received a liver transplant. The T cells may partly be graft donor cells.

This rearrangement joins TRBV5-1 to TRBJ2-5, with 10 bases lining up with TRBD2. The CDR3 is made up of 18 amino acids. The V gene end was trimmed by 0 bases and the J gene end by 5 bases; junction bases not matched to a gene: 13. CDR1 is SGHRS and CDR2 is YFSETQ in the germline V gene. CDR3 amino acids: CASSLGASGGAPWETQYF. The CDR3 DNA is TGCGCCAGCAGCTTGGGCGCTAGCGGGGGAGCTCCGTGGGAGACCCAGTACTTC.

The rearrangement uses TRBV5-1 and TRBJ2-7, with D possibly being TRBD1 (5 bases). The CDR3 extends over 14 amino acids. The V end lost 3 bases, the J end lost 0 bases, and 10 bases lay between the germline ends. Germline CDR1 and CDR2: SGHRS and YFSETQ. CDR3: CASSYSDSSYEQYF. The CDR3 DNA reads as TGCGCCAGCAGCTACTCAGACAGCTCCTACGAGCAGTACTTC.

The gene calls are TRBV6-6 and TRBJ2-7; TRBD2 agrees at 9 bases. Trimming removed 0 bases from V and 4 bases from J; junction bases left unmatched: 4. Germline CDR1 reads MNHNY; CDR2 reads SVGAGI (reference sequence). The CDR3 has 15 amino acids. The CDR3 bases are TGTGCCAGCAGTTACTCGAGCAGCGGGGGGTACGAGCAGTACTTC. It is translated as CASSYSSSGGYEQYF.

The chain has TRBV2 and TRBJ1-2, with D possibly being TRBD1 (6 bases). Germline assignment: CDR1 SNHLY and CDR2 FYNNEI. The length of the CDR3 is 14 residues. V lost 8 bases, J lost 5 bases, and 18 bases lay in between. CDR3 sequence: CASSPWGAGYGYTF. The CDR3, as DNA: TGTGCCAGCTCGCCCTGGGGGGCTGGGTATGGCTACACCTTC.

This chain joins TRBV7-8 and TRBJ2-1; D is undetermined. The CDR3 sequence is 14 residues long. Trimming shortened V by 1 base and J by 6 bases, and 10 bases separated the two germline ends. From germline, CDR1 is SGHVS and CDR2 FQNEAQ. CDR3 sequence reads: CASSLGGRSNEQFF. The DNA for the CDR3 is TGTGCCAGCAGCTTAGGAGGTAGAAGCAATGAGCAGTTCTTC.

Worth noting for this clone: This sample also contains other DNA sequences that code for the same CDR3. The chain couples TRBV6-5 to TRBJ2-3, with 11 bases lining up with TRBD2. After removal of 4 bases from V and 3 bases from J, the junction contained 0 bases not matched to a gene. The CDR3 runs to 14 residues. The V gene's germline CDR1 is MNHEY and CDR2 SVGAGI. CDR3 bases: TGTGCCAGCAGTTTAGCGGGAGGGACAGATACGCAGTATTTT. Protein sequence: CASSLAGGTDTQYF.

This clone has a single count. The chain uses TRBV6-1 and TRBJ2-4; 8 bases match TRBD2. The junction had 9 bases not matched to a gene; V was cut back by 2 bases and J by 6 bases. Germline V lookup: CDR1 MNHNS, CDR2 SASEGT. The CDR3 is 16 residues long. CDR3 in amino acids: CASSEHSGRTGNIQYF. In DNA, the CDR3 is TGTGCCAGCAGTGAACACAGCGGGAGAACAGGAAACATTCAGTACTTC.

The V and J genes are TRBV5-1 and TRBJ1-1; D unclear. CDR1 and CDR2 (germline): SGHRS, YFSETQ. The CDR3 totals 16 residues. V lost 0 bases, J lost 0 bases, and 12 bases lay in between. The CDR3 DNA reads as TGCGCCAGCAGCTTGGAGTTTGGCAGTATGAACACTGAAGCTTTCTTT. Translating it yields CASSLEFGSMNTEAFF.

The chain recombines TRBV7-2 with TRBJ2-1; TRBD1 is a possible D gene (6 bases). CDR1 is SGHTA and CDR2 is FQGNSA in the germline V gene. CDR3 length: 13 residues. V shed 4 bases and J shed 6 bases, with 10 bases lying between them. The CDR3: CASSWNRVNEQFF. The CDR3 DNA reads as TGTGCCAGCAGCTGGAACAGGGTCAATGAGCAGTTCTTC.

This chain connects TRBV6-5 to TRBJ2-7; 8 positions match TRBD2. Unmatched junction bases numbered 9, after V lost 11 bases and J lost 6 bases. This CDR3 has 12 amino acids. Germline lookup yields CDR1 MNHEY and CDR2 SVGAGI. The CDR3 sequence: CAAGRGAGEQYF. CDR3 DNA sequence: TGTGCCGCCGGGAGGGGGGCCGGCGAGCAGTACTTC.

This rearrangement joins TRBV12-5 to TRBJ1-3; no reliable D call. From germline, CDR1 is LGHNT and CDR2 FRNRAP. Trimming removed 1 base at V and 5 bases at J, with 3 bases between. The length of the CDR3 is 12 residues. In DNA, the CDR3 is TGTGCTAGTGGTTTGGACAGAAACACCATATATTTT. It specifies CASGLDRNTIYF.

The table lists this clone with a count of one. The V and J genes are TRBV23-1 and TRBJ2-6; 8 nucleotides line up with TRBD1. TRBV23-1 is an ORF for which the function is uncertain. V was pared by 4 bases and J by 2 bases, with 10 bases of the junction left unmatched. The CDR3 sequence is 18 residues long. The CDR3 here is CASSLGTGARPGANVLTF. The CDR3 DNA is TGCGCCAGCAGTCTTGGGACAGGAGCTAGGCCTGGGGCCAACGTCCTGACTTTC.

This rearrangement joins TRBV5-1 to TRBJ2-1, with D unresolved. V was pared by 1 base and J by 3 bases, with 11 bases between. This CDR3 has 15 residues. CDR1 and CDR2 from the germline V gene are SGHRS and YFSETQ. CDR3 loop: CASSLSLQSYNEQFF. CDR3 DNA sequence: TGCGCCAGCAGCTTGTCGTTGCAAAGCTACAATGAGCAGTTCTTC.

This clone has only a few counts. This chain connects TRBV25-1 to TRBJ1-5; tentatively, D is TRBD1 (6 bases). Germline V gene data show CDR1 as MGHDK and CDR2 as SYGVNS. Trimming removed 4 bases from V and 5 bases from J, with 12 bases in between. This CDR3 is 14 amino acids long. CDR3 region: CASSGQGWHQPQHF. The CDR3 DNA reads as TGTGCCAGCAGTGGGCAGGGGTGGCATCAGCCCCAGCATTTT.

In its sample, this clone was seen a few times. The chain combines TRBV30 with TRBJ1-4; TRBD1 matches 9 bases. The V segment lost 3 bases and the J segment 8 bases; nucleotides outside the gene matches: 7. The CDR3 totals 14 residues. The germline V gene encodes CDR1 GTSNPN and CDR2 SVGIG (reference sequence). The CDR3 DNA sequence: TGTGCCTGGAGCCCCGGGACAGGGAGGGAAAAACTGTTTTTT. This gives the protein CAWSPGTGREKLFF.

The J gene is TRBJ1-2, the V gene TRBV5-4; 8 bases map to TRBD1. Germline CDR1 reads SGHNT; CDR2 reads YYREEE (reference sequence). This CDR3 has 14 amino acids. J gave up 2 bases and V 5 bases, and 5 bases lay outside the gene matches. CDR3 DNA: TGTGCCAGCAGTACGAGACAGGGGAACTATGGCTACACCTTC. Translation: CASSTRQGNYGYTF.

The genes are TRBV7-9 and TRBJ2-1; 9 nucleotides agree with TRBD2. Germline trimming cut 4 bases from V and 6 bases from J; bases unmatched to any gene: 1. The CDR3 has 13 residues. CDR1 is SEHNR, CDR2 FQNEAQ, per germline (reference sequence). The CDR3 nucleotides read TGTGCCAGCAGCTCGACTAGCGGCAATGAGCAGTTCTTC. It encodes CASSSTSGNEQFF.

This clone has only one observation. This rearrangement joins TRBV2 to TRBJ1-2; 8 bases agree with TRBD1. This CDR3 is built from 13 residues. J lost 8 bases, V lost 6 bases, and 8 bases had no gene match. Germline V gives CDR1 SNHLY, CDR2 FYNNEI. The CDR3 region is CASSTGGIGGYTF. The CDR3 bases are TGTGCCAGCAGCACAGGGGGAATTGGGGGCTACACCTTC.

V is TRBV19 and J is TRBJ1-5; TRBD1 matches at 9 bases. CDR3 length equals 15 residues. V shed 7 bases and J 4 bases; nucleotides not matched to a gene: 8. Germline assignment: CDR1 LNHDA and CDR2 SQIVND (reference sequence). The CDR3 DNA reads as TGTGCCAGTACGCCCGGACAGGGGCTAAATCAGCCCCAGCATTTT. Encoded protein: CASTPGQGLNQPQHF.

Only one count was recorded for this clone. The gene calls are TRBV11-2 and TRBJ1-1; D gene unclear. CDR1 is SGHAT and CDR2 is FQNNGV in the germline V gene. The CDR3 has 14 residues. V lost 5 bases to trimming and J lost 4 bases, with 14 bases between them. The CDR3 here is CASSPLRSGTEAFF. The CDR3 DNA reads TGTGCCAGCAGCCCCCTTAGGAGCGGCACTGAAGCTTTCTTT. The whole variable domain, remainder taken from reference TRBV11-2 and TRBJ1-1, is EAGVAQSPRYKIIEKRQSVAFWCNPISGHATLYWYQQILGQGPKLLIQFQNNGVVDDSQLPKDRFSAERLKGVDSTLKIQPAKLEDSAVYLCASSPLRSGTEAFFGQGTRLTVV.

This clone was recorded once. V gene TRBV7-2 combines with J gene TRBJ2-4; tentatively, D is TRBD1 (6 bases). Trimming left V 1 base short and J 8 bases short, with 9 bases between. Germline lookup yields CDR1 SGHTA and CDR2 FQGNSA. The CDR3 has 13 residues. The CDR3: CASSLGPGDIQYF. DNA of the CDR3: TGTGCCAGCAGCTTAGGGCCAGGGGACATTCAGTACTTC. Complete variable domain (other parts from reference TRBV7-2 and TRBJ2-4): GAGVSQSPSNKVTEKGKDVELRCDPISGHTALYWYRQSLGQGLEFLIYFQGNSAPDKSGLPSDRFSAERTGGSVSTLTIQRTQQEDSAVYLCASSLGPGDIQYFGAGTRLSVL.

This chain joins TRBV19 and TRBJ2-7; 8 positions agree with TRBD2. CDR1 and CDR2 (germline): LNHDA, SQIVND (reference sequence). The V and J ends lost 5 bases and 0 bases, in that order; junction bases with no gene match: 9. The CDR3 spans 16 residues. The CDR3 protein is CASSALSGTSSYEQYF. CDR3 coding DNA: TGTGCCAGTAGTGCCCTTAGCGGGACGAGCTCCTACGAGCAGTACTTC. The full variable domain, in which reference TRBV19 and TRBJ2-7 provide the parts outside the CDR3, is DGGITQSPKYLFRKEGQNVTLSCEQNLNHDAMYWYRQDPGQGLRLIYYSQIVNDFQKGDIAEGYSVSREKKESFPLTVTSAQKNPTAFYLCASSALSGTSSYEQYFGPGTRLTVT.

This clone was seen just once. The chain combines TRBV7-8 with TRBJ2-1; no reliable D call. CDR1 is SGHVS, CDR2 FQNEAQ, per germline. The CDR3 has 14 amino acids. Trimming cost V 5 bases and J 6 bases, with 14 bases left between them. This chain's CDR3 is CASSLSLNSNEQFF. In DNA, the CDR3 is TGTGCCAGCAGCCTCTCCTTGAACAGCAATGAGCAGTTCTTC. Together with reference TRBV7-8 and TRBJ2-1, the CDR3 gives the full variable domain: GAGVSQSPRYKVAKRGQDVALRCDPISGHVSLFWYQQALGQGPEFLTYFQNEAQLDKSGLPSDRFFAERPEGSVSTLKIQRTQQEDSAVYLCASSLSLNSNEQFFGPGTRLTVL.

As DNA, the CDR3 is TGTGCCAGCAGCCGACAGGGGAGCTACGAGCAGTACTTC. Translated: CASSRQGSYEQYF. The rearrangement links TRBV5-4 to TRBJ2-7; 8 bases map to TRBD1. Trimming took 4 bases from V and 3 from J; bases not matched to a gene: 3. This CDR3 has 13 amino acids. The germline V gene has CDR1 SGHNT and CDR2 YYREEE (reference sequence).

The V and J genes are TRBV9 and TRBJ2-5; D is possibly TRBD1 (6 bases). V lost 0 bases, J lost 0 bases, and 18 bases lay in between. The germline gives CDR1 SGDLS, CDR2 YYNGEE. CDR3 length equals 18 residues. Here the CDR3 DNA reads TGTGCCAGCAGCGTAGGATCATGGGACGGACAGCACCAAGAGACCCAGTACTTC. It yields the protein CASSVGSWDGQHQETQYF.

V gene TRBV11-3 combines with J gene TRBJ2-1, with 12 nucleotides matching TRBD2. CDR3 length equals 16 residues. J was trimmed by 10 bases and V by 2 bases; bases with no gene match: 9. Germline lookup yields CDR1 SGHNT and CDR2 YENEEA. CDR3 sequence (DNA): TGTGCCAGCAGCTTACGTTCTAGCGGGAGGGCGGTAGAGCAGTTCTTC. Encoded protein: CASSLRSSGRAVEQFF.

The rearrangement links TRBV18 to TRBJ1-5, with D possibly TRBD1 on 6 matching bases. V shed 2 bases and J shed 5 bases, with 13 bases lying between them. This CDR3 contains 15 residues. Per the germline V gene, CDR1 is KGHSH and CDR2 is LQKENI. For the CDR3, the DNA is TGTGCCAGCTCACCAGGGGGGGCCGGAGATCAGCCCCAGCATTTT. It codes for CASSPGGAGDQPQHF.